The 3 T cell receptor beta chains given below trace back to one sample, sequenced in a study of T cell responses to AZD1222 COVID-19 vaccine. TCRdb keeps only in-frame clones here, not all; method: immunoSEQ multiplex PCR. The data show around 97,000 clones, 75% to 90% seen once. The sample in question was peripheral blood, obtained on day 0 of AZD1222 vaccination. The receptors here all came from an adult in good health.

The chain couples TRBV6-5 to TRBJ2-3, with TRBD2 matching 9 bases. This CDR3 is 14 amino acids long. Germline CDR1 is MNHEY and CDR2 is SVGAGI. Trimming cost V 6 bases and J 7 bases; bases outside gene matches: 8. The CDR3 loop reads CASRPSGITYTQYF. CDR3 bases: TGTGCCAGCAGGCCTAGCGGGATTACTTATACGCAGTATTTT.

The rearrangement joins TRBV2 to TRBJ2-2; D perhaps matches TRBD2 (5 bases). This CDR3 contains 16 residues. Germline CDR1 reads SNHLY; CDR2 reads FYNNEI. V was shortened by 6 bases and J by 3 bases, with 17 bases between the two germline ends. CDR3 sequence reads: CASRHPTRSDTGELFF. DNA for the CDR3: TGTGCCAGCAGGCATCCCACTAGATCGGACACCGGGGAGCTGTTTTTT.

The rearrangement joins TRBV5-4 to TRBJ1-2; D is unresolved. The germline V gene has CDR1 SGHNT and CDR2 YYREEE (reference sequence). The CDR3 covers 13 residues. The V end lost 4 bases, the J end lost 2 bases, and 9 bases lay between the germline ends. CDR3 sequence reads: CASSVPGNYGYTF. The CDR3 region has the DNA TGTGCCAGCAGCGTCCCAGGAAACTATGGCTACACCTTC.